This T cell receptor (beta chain) was retrieved from a study of T cells in Graves' hyperthyroidism and ophthalmopathy. Clinical symptoms, serum thyroxine, TRAb, thyroid ultrasound and orbital computed tomography established diagnosis. Study-level points and caveats: Among clonotypes expanded in thyroid above 0.001, most were also found in blood.

TCR beta CDR3 regions were amplified from RNA. A first-round RT-PCR of the TCR CDR3 used the HTBI primer set. From the multiplex PCR reads, TCRdb called clonotypes with MiXCR, one entry per CDR3 protein. The sample lists 350,000 or so distinct CDR3 sequences; about 18% were seen once. V lost 7 bases to trimming and J lost 6 bases, with 16 bases between them. This CDR3 is built from 14 residues. Germline V lookup: CDR1 MNHNS, CDR2 SASEGT. A word on this clonotype: Its antigen remains unidentified. A read error is possible here, since a much larger clone lies one base away.

Sequencing was carried out using blood. This receptor was taken from a woman under 40 with Graves' hyperthyroidism that later progressed to Graves' ophthalmopathy. The chain employs TRBV6-1 and TRBJ2-1; D remains unclear. The CDR3 here is CASNDPTASNEQFF. CDR3 coding DNA: TGTGCCAGCAATGACCCCACTGCGAGCAATGAGCAGTTCTTC.